This TCR beta chain was captured in a study of T cell clones after liver transplantation. The protocol was immunoSEQ multiplex PCR, while the TCRdb copy is restricted to in-frame clones and leaves out a portion. Among around 100,000 clones listed, 84% were seen once. This CDR3 is 15 amino acids long. Losses at the gene ends were 0 bases for V and 6 bases for J; bases not matched to a gene: 9. Germline V CDR1 and CDR2: SGDLS, YYNGEE. This chain joins TRBV9 and TRBJ2-7; 7 bases align to TRBD1. Here the sequenced sample was CD4+ T cells from blood, taken 47 months after liver transplant. The sequence came from a human patient who received a liver transplant. Some T cells may be the graft donor's. CDR3 in amino acids: CASSVGSGGSGEQYF. The CDR3 DNA follows: TGTGCCAGCAGCGTAGGGTCAGGGGGTTCGGGCGAGCAGTACTTC.